The entry below describes one T cell receptor beta chain. Its antigen remains unknown. The source of the sample is a study of chemoradiotherapy in HPV16-positive cancers. The study, taken as a whole, reports: Candidate HPV-specific clones and E7-related TCR motifs grew in tumor during treatment.

Clones were sequenced by immunoSEQ multiplex PCR, and TCRdb holds only the in-frame ones, with some missing. The sample consists of approximately 32,000 clones, roughly nine tenths of them appearing once. The clonotype was recovered from a human donor with HPV-associated anogenital cancer. The sample here was blood, taken from a patient who underwent chemoradiotherapy.

This CDR3 is CAISESPGKGADTQYF. The CDR3 DNA follows: TGTGCCATCAGTGAAAGCCCAGGGAAGGGCGCAGATACGCAGTATTTT. This sequence joins TRBV10-3 and TRBJ2-3; tentative D call: TRBD1 (5 bases). Germline assignment: CDR1 ENHRY and CDR2 SYGVKD. The ends were cut back, 3 bases at V and 4 bases at J, with 17 bases in the middle. This CDR3 is built from 16 residues.